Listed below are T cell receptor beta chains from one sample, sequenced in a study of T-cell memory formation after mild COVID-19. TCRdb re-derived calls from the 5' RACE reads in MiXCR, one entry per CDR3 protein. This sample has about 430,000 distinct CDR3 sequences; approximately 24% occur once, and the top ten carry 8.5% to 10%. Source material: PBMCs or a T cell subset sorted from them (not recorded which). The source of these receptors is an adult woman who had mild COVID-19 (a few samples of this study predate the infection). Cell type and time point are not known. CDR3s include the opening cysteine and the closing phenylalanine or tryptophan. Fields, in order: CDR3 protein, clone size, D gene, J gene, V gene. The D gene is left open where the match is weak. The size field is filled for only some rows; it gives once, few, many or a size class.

CASSLAPGLYEQYF NA NA TRBJ2-7 TRBV5-1
CATSDSGRHQETQYF NA NA TRBJ2-5 TRBV24-1
CSVDSVNTEAFF many NA TRBJ1-1 TRBV29-1
CASSQDLTRSGELFF few NA TRBJ2-2 TRBV3-1
CASSFPGTETDTQYF few TRBD1 TRBJ2-3 TRBV5-4
CASSPGLAGAPDTQYF NA TRBD2 TRBJ2-3 TRBV7-9
CASSLGVWEKQDEQFF NA NA TRBJ2-1 TRBV5-8
CASSPLAGTSGPLGTGELFF NA TRBD2 TRBJ2-2 TRBV4-2
CASASGGALTDTQYF NA TRBD2 TRBJ2-3 TRBV5-1
CSVEAPVSYEQYF few NA TRBJ2-7 TRBV29-1
CASSLLNTPNYGYTF NA NA TRBJ1-2 TRBV5-5
CASRGAWAYEQYF few NA TRBJ2-7 TRBV6-5
CAISESSQPLHF NA NA TRBJ1-6 TRBV10-3
CASSYRAEYTEAFF NA NA TRBJ1-1 TRBV6-6
CAWSVAGGELFF few NA TRBJ2-2 TRBV30
CASSLVAGDRRDTQYF NA TRBD2 TRBJ2-3 TRBV12-3/TRBV12-4
CASSLSGRTYNEQFF many NA TRBJ2-1 TRBV11-2
CASSVTRRPSTDTQYF few NA TRBJ2-3 TRBV9
CASSILTGANEKLFF few NA TRBJ1-4 TRBV5-1
CASRAYGLAGGLEQYF many TRBD2 TRBJ2-7 TRBV25-1
CASSNTEGRQPQHF few NA TRBJ1-5 TRBV19
CASRPGLYGYTF NA NA TRBJ1-2 TRBV12-3/TRBV12-4
CASSLGQGSDAKNIQYF many TRBD1 TRBJ2-4 TRBV5-1
CASSSDYLRPLTSTDTQYF few NA TRBJ2-3 TRBV5-1
CASSLSLGWSGITEAFF NA NA TRBJ1-1 TRBV12-3/TRBV12-4
CASSHNTGSSYNEQFF few NA TRBJ2-1 TRBV4-2
CASSFLGGDEQFF few NA TRBJ2-1 TRBV27
CASRTTFDSSGNTIYF few NA TRBJ1-3 TRBV7-2